This entry lists 15 T cell receptor beta chains sequenced from one sample in a study of T cell responses to AZD1222 COVID-19 vaccine. Clones were sequenced by immunoSEQ multiplex PCR, and TCRdb holds only the in-frame ones, with some missing. The data hold roughly 150,000 clones, with just over 90% observed a single time. Material: peripheral blood, obtained 28 days after the second AZD1222 dose. Receptors were obtained from an adult who received the AZD1222 COVID-19 vaccine.

This chain uses TRBV5-6 with TRBJ2-5; D remains unclear. V was shortened by 4 bases and J by 6 bases, with 7 bases between the two germline ends. The CDR3 runs 11 residues. Germline V CDR1 and CDR2: SGHDT, YYEEEE. CDR3 in DNA: TGTGCCAGCAGCCGCTCGAAGACCCAGTACTTC. Protein: CASSRSKTQYF.

This chain connects TRBV18 to TRBJ2-7; weak D call: TRBD2 (6 bases). The germline V gene has CDR1 KGHSH and CDR2 LQKENI. The CDR3 has 13 residues. V shed 3 bases and J shed 3 bases, with 9 bases lying between them. CDR3 in DNA: TGTGCCAGCTCACCGTACGGGGGCTACGAGCAGTACTTC. This translates into CASSPYGGYEQYF.

V and J are TRBV9 and TRBJ1-1, with D unclear. The CDR3 is made up of 18 amino acids. The germline CDR1 and CDR2 sequences are SGDLS and YYNGEE. Trimming pared 4 bases from V and 4 bases from J, leaving 26 bases between. Here the CDR3 reads CASSPRSQRAARGTEAFF. CDR3 sequence (DNA): TGTGCCAGCAGCCCCCGATCCCAAAGGGCCGCTCGTGGCACTGAAGCTTTCTTT.

The V gene is TRBV10-3, the J gene TRBJ1-1, with D tentatively TRBD1 (6 bases). There are 14 residues in the CDR3. Germline V CDR1 and CDR2: ENHRY, SYGVKD. V lost 3 bases to trimming and J lost 6 bases, with 14 bases between them. The CDR3 loop reads CAISDRGAVAEAFF. CDR3 DNA sequence: TGTGCCATCAGTGACAGGGGCGCGGTCGCTGAAGCTTTCTTT.

The CDR3 region is CASTRTDTQYF. The CDR3 DNA reads TGTGCCAGCACCAGGACTGATACGCAGTATTTT. The chain has TRBV11-2 and TRBJ2-3; a weak D match, TRBD2 (5 bases). CDR1 SGHAT and CDR2 FQNNGV come from the germline V gene. Trimming stripped 7 bases from V and 6 bases from J, with 8 bases between. CDR3 length: 11 amino acids.

With respect to this clone: The junction does not match germline at one end; this may be a read error. The rearrangement joins TRBV27 to TRBJ2-7; maybe TRBD1 (5 bases). Per the germline V gene, CDR1 is MNHEY and CDR2 is SMNVEV (reference sequence). This CDR3 comprises 13 residues. The CDR3 protein is CASSISRGGEQYF. The CDR3 DNA sequence: TGTGCCAGCAGTATATCAAGGGGTGGCGAGCAGTACTTC.

To note about this clone: Distinct nucleotide sequences in the sample also encode this CDR3. The chain has TRBV11-3 and TRBJ1-1; the D is unclear. In germline, CDR1 is SGHNT, CDR2 YENEEA. The CDR3 consists of 13 residues. The V end lost 1 base, the J end lost 1 base, and 4 bases lay between the germline ends. The chain's CDR3 is CASSLAGNTEAFF. For the CDR3, the DNA is TGTGCCAGCAGCTTAGCAGGGAACACTGAAGCTTTCTTT. Combining the CDR3 with reference TRBV11-3 and TRBJ1-1 gives the whole variable domain EAGVVQSPRYKIIEKKQPVAFWCNPISGHNTLYWYLQNLGQGPELLIRYENEEAVDDSQLPKDRFSAERLKGVDSTLKIQPAELGDSAVYLCASSLAGNTEAFFGQGTRLTVV.

The chain combines TRBV29-1 with TRBJ1-1; D is ambiguous. Germline V CDR1 and CDR2: SQVTM, ANQGSEA. V gave up 3 bases and J gave up 8 bases, with 16 bases separating them. This CDR3 comprises 13 residues. CDR3 bases: TGCAGCGTTGAGAGGCGGACGTTACGGGAAGCTTTCTTT. It yields the protein CSVERRTLREAFF.

This chain uses TRBV15 with TRBJ2-1, with 7 bases matching TRBD1. Germline V lookup: CDR1 LNHNV, CDR2 YYDKDF (reference sequence). The length of the CDR3 is 15 residues. J was trimmed by 3 bases and V by 0 bases; bases with no gene match: 2. The CDR3 here is CATSREDRFYNEQFF. The CDR3 bases are TGTGCCACCAGCAGAGAGGACAGGTTCTACAATGAGCAGTTCTTC.

J is TRBJ2-7 and V is TRBV6-6; 7 bases are shared with TRBD2. V trimming: 4 bases; J trimming: 5 bases; junction bases outside the gene matches: 5. The CDR3 loop spans 13 amino acids. In germline, CDR1 is MNHNY, CDR2 SVGAGI (reference sequence). The CDR3 bases are TGTGCCAGCAGTTCCTGGCGGGGGAACGAGCAGTACTTC. It is translated as CASSSWRGNEQYF.

The CDR3 region is CASSTGAYGYTF. The CDR3 DNA sequence: TGTGCCAGCAGTACAGGAGCCTATGGCTACACCTTC. V is TRBV6-5 and J is TRBJ1-2; perhaps TRBD1 as D (5 bases). The V and J ends lost 5 bases and 4 bases respectively, with 8 bases between them. The V gene's germline CDR1 is MNHEY and CDR2 SVGAGI. The length of the CDR3 is 12 residues.

This clone was counted a single time. V is TRBV6-5 and J is TRBJ1-3; D is uncertain. The CDR3 sequence is 15 residues long. Germline CDR1 reads MNHEY; CDR2 reads SVGAGI. V was pared by 5 bases and J by 0 bases, with 11 bases between. The CDR3 loop is CASSRLAGSGNTIYF. The CDR3 DNA is TGTGCCAGCAGTCGCCTGGCTGGCTCTGGAAACACCATATATTTT.

The V gene is TRBV5-6, the J gene TRBJ1-1; weak D call: TRBD1 (5 bases). The CDR3 runs to 14 residues. Trimming pared 5 bases from V and 0 bases from J, leaving 11 bases between. The germline V gene has CDR1 SGHDT and CDR2 YYEEEE. The CDR3 reads CASSATGVNTEAFF. The CDR3 nucleotides read TGTGCCAGCAGTGCCACAGGAGTGAACACTGAAGCTTTCTTT.

This clone was counted a single time. The chain carries TRBV2 and TRBJ2-5; the D is unclear. The V and J ends lost 3 bases and 2 bases respectively, with 10 bases between them. This CDR3 has 14 residues. Germline V gene data show CDR1 as SNHLY and CDR2 as FYNNEI. The CDR3 is CASSEPGQQETQYF. The DNA of the CDR3 is TGTGCCAGCAGTGAGCCCGGGCAACAAGAGACCCAGTACTTC.

The chain joins TRBV5-5 to TRBJ1-1; 12 bases are shared with TRBD1. J lost 8 bases, V lost 4 bases, and 6 bases had no gene match. Germline V gives CDR1 SGHKS, CDR2 YYEKEE (reference sequence). The CDR3 covers 14 residues. CDR3 sequence reads: CASSRDRGLGEAFF. DNA of the CDR3: TGTGCCAGCAGCCGGGACAGGGGGCTCGGGGAAGCTTTCTTT.